The rows below give T cell receptor beta chains drawn from one sample of a study of OX40 agonist ivuxolimab in advanced cancers. This table comes from immunoSEQ multiplex PCR, and its TCRdb copy is limited to in-frame clones, with some not included. The table records more than 65,000 clones, about 85% of them present only once. Sequencing was performed on CD4+ or CD8+ T cells sorted from blood, taken in a trial of the OX40 agonist ivuxolimab. Receptors were obtained from an adult with an advanced solid tumor such as melanoma, head and neck, liver or kidney cancer. The CDR3 runs from the conserved cysteine through the conserved F or W. The order of the fields is V gene, clone size, D gene, J gene, CDR3 DNA, CDR3 protein. The D gene is left open where the match is weak. Clone size appears in some rows only: once, few, many, or a class for an expanded clone.

v_gene: TRBV4-1; abundance: .; d_gene: .; j_gene: TRBJ1-3; CDR3nt: TGCGCCAGCAGCCAAACTACCCGGACAGTCCGGCTTGGAAACACCATATATTTT; CDR3aa: CASSQTTRTVRLGNTIYF
v_gene: TRBV7-8; abundance: .; d_gene: .; j_gene: TRBJ2-1; CDR3nt: TGTGCCAGCAGCTTAGAACCAGACAAAATGAGGCAGTTCTTC; CDR3aa: CASSLEPDKMRQFF
v_gene: TRBV19; abundance: .; d_gene: TRBD1; j_gene: TRBJ1-4; CDR3nt: TGTGCCAGTAGTGTAGGGACAGCGGTTTTTTCTGAAAAACTGTTTTTT; CDR3aa: CASSVGTAVFSEKLFF
v_gene: TRBV30; abundance: .; d_gene: TRBD2; j_gene: TRBJ2-7; CDR3nt: TGTGCCTGGAGTGTTTCTAGCGGGGGGACCGAGCAGTACTTC; CDR3aa: CAWSVSSGGTEQYF
v_gene: TRBV28; abundance: once; d_gene: TRBD1; j_gene: TRBJ2-7; CDR3nt: TGTGCCAGCAGTCCCCGGACAGGGAAGGGGGCCTACGAGCAGTACTTC; CDR3aa: CASSPRTGKGAYEQYF
v_gene: TRBV18; abundance: .; d_gene: .; j_gene: TRBJ1-4; CDR3nt: TGTGCCAGCTCACCAGGTTGGGACGGTAATGAAAAACTGTTTTTT; CDR3aa: CASSPGWDGNEKLFF
v_gene: TRBV5-1; abundance: .; d_gene: TRBD2; j_gene: TRBJ2-2; CDR3nt: TGCGCCAGCAGCTTACGGGGGGCGAACACCGGGGAGCTGTTTTTT; CDR3aa: CASSLRGANTGELFF
v_gene: TRBV28; abundance: .; d_gene: TRBD1; j_gene: TRBJ1-2; CDR3nt: TGTGCCAGCACCCCTCCCGGGACAGGGTACTATGGCTACACCTTC; CDR3aa: CASTPPGTGYYGYTF
v_gene: TRBV13; abundance: .; d_gene: TRBD1; j_gene: TRBJ1-1; CDR3nt: TGTGCCAGCAGCCGAATGGACAGGGCGAACACTGAAGCTTTCTTT; CDR3aa: CASSRMDRANTEAFF
v_gene: TRBV28; abundance: .; d_gene: TRBD1; j_gene: TRBJ1-3; CDR3nt: TGTGCCAGCAGTTTAGCCAGGGGGCTACTTACTGGAAACACCATATATTTT; CDR3aa: CASSLARGLLTGNTIYF
v_gene: TRBV4-1; abundance: .; d_gene: .; j_gene: TRBJ2-2; CDR3nt: TGCGCCAGCAGCCAAGGGGTTTGGACAGTTAACGGGGAGCTGTTTTTT; CDR3aa: CASSQGVWTVNGELFF
v_gene: TRBV5-1; abundance: .; d_gene: TRBD2; j_gene: TRBJ2-3; CDR3nt: TGCGCCAGCAGCACCACTAGCGGGGGAATTGAGCAGTATTTT; CDR3aa: CASSTTSGGIEQYF
v_gene: TRBV7-2; abundance: .; d_gene: .; j_gene: TRBJ2-5; CDR3nt: TGTGCCAGCAGCTTAAATAGGGACCGAGAGACCCAGTACTTC; CDR3aa: CASSLNRDRETQYF
v_gene: TRBV28; abundance: .; d_gene: TRBD2; j_gene: TRBJ2-7; CDR3nt: TGTGCCAGCGCCTCGGGCGGGGGTACCTACGAGCAGTACTTC; CDR3aa: CASASGGGTYEQYF
v_gene: TRBV4-1; abundance: .; d_gene: .; j_gene: TRBJ2-1; CDR3nt: TGCGCCAGCAGCTCAGCCCCCCTCTACAATGAGCAGTTCTTC; CDR3aa: CASSSAPLYNEQFF
v_gene: TRBV11-3; abundance: .; d_gene: TRBD2; j_gene: TRBJ2-7; CDR3nt: TGTGCCAGCAGCCCCGGACTAGAAAAGCAGTACTTC; CDR3aa: CASSPGLEKQYF
v_gene: TRBV11-3; abundance: .; d_gene: .; j_gene: TRBJ2-7; CDR3nt: TGTGCCAGCAGCTTAATTTGGGACGGCGAGCAGTACTTC; CDR3aa: CASSLIWDGEQYF
v_gene: TRBV2; abundance: .; d_gene: .; j_gene: TRBJ1-2; CDR3nt: TGTGCCAGCAGTGAAAGGGGGTGGCTGGTTGGCTACACCTTC; CDR3aa: CASSERGWLVGYTF
v_gene: TRBV5-6; abundance: .; d_gene: .; j_gene: TRBJ2-5; CDR3nt: TGTGCCAGCAGCTTGGGGGCAGGGATGAATCGAGAGACCCAGTACTTC; CDR3aa: CASSLGAGMNRETQYF
v_gene: TRBV18; abundance: .; d_gene: .; j_gene: TRBJ2-7; CDR3nt: TGTGCCAGCTCTCGAACTCAGGGGGGCCGTTACGAGCAGTACTTC; CDR3aa: CASSRTQGGRYEQYF
v_gene: TRBV11-2; abundance: .; d_gene: TRBD1; j_gene: TRBJ1-1; CDR3nt: TGTGCCAGCAGCGCCACAGGGGGCGCGACTGAAGCTTTCTTT; CDR3aa: CASSATGGATEAFF
v_gene: TRBV5-5; abundance: .; d_gene: TRBD2; j_gene: TRBJ2-1; CDR3nt: TGTGCCAGCAGCCCTCCGGGACTAGCGGGTCGCAATGAGCAGTTCTTC; CDR3aa: CASSPPGLAGRNEQFF
v_gene: TRBV9; abundance: .; d_gene: .; j_gene: TRBJ2-5; CDR3nt: TGTGCCAGCAGCGTAGGGGGCCCCCAAGAGACCCAGTACTTC; CDR3aa: CASSVGGPQETQYF